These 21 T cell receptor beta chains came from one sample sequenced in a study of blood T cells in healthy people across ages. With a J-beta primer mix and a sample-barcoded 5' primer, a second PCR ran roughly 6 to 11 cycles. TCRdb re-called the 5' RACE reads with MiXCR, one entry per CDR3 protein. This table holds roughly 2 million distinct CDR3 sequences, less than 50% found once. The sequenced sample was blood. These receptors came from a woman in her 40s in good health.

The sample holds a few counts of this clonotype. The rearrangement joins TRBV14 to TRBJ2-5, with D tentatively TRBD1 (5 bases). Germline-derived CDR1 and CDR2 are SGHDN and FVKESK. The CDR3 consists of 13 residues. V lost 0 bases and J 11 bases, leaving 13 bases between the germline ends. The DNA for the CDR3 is TGTGCCAGCAGCCAAGATCCAGGGTACAAGCAGTACTTC. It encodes CASSQDPGYKQYF.

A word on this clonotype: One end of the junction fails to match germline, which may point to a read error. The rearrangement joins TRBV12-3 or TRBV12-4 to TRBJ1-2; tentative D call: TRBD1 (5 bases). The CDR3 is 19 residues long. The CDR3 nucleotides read TGTGCCGGCAGCTTTACGTTTTCTCCTGGCGGGGCGGCTAACTATGGCTACACCTTC. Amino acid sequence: CAGSFTFSPGGAANYGYTF.

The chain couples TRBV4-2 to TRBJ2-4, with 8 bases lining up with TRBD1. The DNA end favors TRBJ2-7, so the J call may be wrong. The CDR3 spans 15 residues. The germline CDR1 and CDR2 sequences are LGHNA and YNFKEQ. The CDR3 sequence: CASSQGDGTGYEQYF. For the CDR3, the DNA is TGTGCCAGCAGCCAAGGGGACGGGACAGGATACGAGCAGTACTTC.

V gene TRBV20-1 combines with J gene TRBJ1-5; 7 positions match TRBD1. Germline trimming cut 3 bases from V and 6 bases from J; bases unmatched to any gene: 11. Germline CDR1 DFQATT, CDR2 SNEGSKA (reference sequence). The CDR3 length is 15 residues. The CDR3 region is CSARRETQGSQPQHF. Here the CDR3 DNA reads TGCAGTGCTAGGAGAGAGACACAGGGGTCTCAGCCCCAGCATTTT.

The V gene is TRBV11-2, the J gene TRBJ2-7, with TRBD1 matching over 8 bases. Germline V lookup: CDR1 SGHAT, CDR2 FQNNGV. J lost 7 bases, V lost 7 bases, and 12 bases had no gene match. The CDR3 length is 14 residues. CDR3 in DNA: TGTGCCAGCATAGGGCAACGACAGGGGAATGAGCAGTACTTC. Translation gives CASIGQRQGNEQYF.

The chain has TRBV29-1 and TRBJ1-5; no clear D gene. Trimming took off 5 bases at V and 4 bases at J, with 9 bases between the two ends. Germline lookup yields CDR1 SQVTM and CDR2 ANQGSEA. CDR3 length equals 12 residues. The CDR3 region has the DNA TGCAGCGTTTGCAGGTGGAATCAGCCCCAGCATTTT. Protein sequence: CSVCRWNQPQHF.

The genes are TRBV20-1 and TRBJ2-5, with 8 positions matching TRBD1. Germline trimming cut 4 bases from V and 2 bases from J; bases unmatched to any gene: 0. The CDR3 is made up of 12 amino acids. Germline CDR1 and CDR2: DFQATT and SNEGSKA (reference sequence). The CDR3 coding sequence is TGCAGTGCTAACAGGGGGCAAGAGACCCAGTACTTC. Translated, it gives CSANRGQETQYF.

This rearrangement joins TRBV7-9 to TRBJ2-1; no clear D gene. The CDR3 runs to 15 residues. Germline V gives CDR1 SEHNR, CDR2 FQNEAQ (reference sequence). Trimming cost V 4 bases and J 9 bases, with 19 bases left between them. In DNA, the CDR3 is TGTGCCAGCAGCTCCATTTCGACCGTCGCGGTTGAGCAGTTCTTC. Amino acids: CASSSISTVAVEQFF.

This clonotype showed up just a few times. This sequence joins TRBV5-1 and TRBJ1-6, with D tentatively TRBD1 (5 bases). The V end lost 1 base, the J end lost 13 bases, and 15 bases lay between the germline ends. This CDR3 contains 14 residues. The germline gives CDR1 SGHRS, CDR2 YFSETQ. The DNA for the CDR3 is TGCGCCAGCAGCTTGAGGGATGGGGGGTCGCCCCTCCACTTT. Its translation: CASSLRDGGSPLHF.

This chain's CDR3 is CASDPAGGNEQFF. In DNA, the CDR3 is TGTGCCAGCGACCCAGCGGGGGGCAATGAGCAGTTCTTC. The V and J genes are TRBV2 and TRBJ2-1; 9 bases align to TRBD2. CDR1 SNHLY and CDR2 FYNNEI come from the germline V gene. The CDR3 spans 13 residues. The V segment lost 8 bases and the J segment 6 bases; nucleotides outside the gene matches: 5.

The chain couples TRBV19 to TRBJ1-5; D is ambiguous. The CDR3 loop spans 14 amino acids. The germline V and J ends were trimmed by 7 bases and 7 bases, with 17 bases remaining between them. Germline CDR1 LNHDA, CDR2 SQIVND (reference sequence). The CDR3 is CASNIGPVNQPQHF. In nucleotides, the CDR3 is TGTGCCAGTAACATTGGGCCGGTTAACCAGCCCCAGCATTTT. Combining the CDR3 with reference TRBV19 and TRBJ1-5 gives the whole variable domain DGGITQSPKYLFRKEGQNVTLSCEQNLNHDAMYWYRQDPGQGLRLIYYSQIVNDFQKGDIAEGYSVSREKKESFPLTVTSAQKNPTAFYLCASNIGPVNQPQHFGDGTRLSIL.

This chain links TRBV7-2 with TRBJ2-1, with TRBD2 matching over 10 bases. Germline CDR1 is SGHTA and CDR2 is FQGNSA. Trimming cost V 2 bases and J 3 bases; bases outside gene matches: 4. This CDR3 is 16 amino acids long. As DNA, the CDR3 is TGTGCCAGCAGCTTATATGAGCGGGGGGGCTACAATGAGCAGTTCTTC. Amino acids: CASSLYERGGYNEQFF. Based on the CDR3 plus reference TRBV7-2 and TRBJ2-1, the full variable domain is GAGVSQSPSNKVTEKGKDVELRCDPISGHTALYWYRQSLGQGLEFLIYFQGNSAPDKSGLPSDRFSAERTGGSVSTLTIQRTQQEDSAVYLCASSLYERGGYNEQFFGPGTRLTVL.

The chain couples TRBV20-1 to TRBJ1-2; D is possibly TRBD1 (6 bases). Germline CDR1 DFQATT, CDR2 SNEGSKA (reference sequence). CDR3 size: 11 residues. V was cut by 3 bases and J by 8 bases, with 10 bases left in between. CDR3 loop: CSARTGKGYTF. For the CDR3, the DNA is TGCAGTGCTAGGACAGGAAAGGGCTACACCTTC.

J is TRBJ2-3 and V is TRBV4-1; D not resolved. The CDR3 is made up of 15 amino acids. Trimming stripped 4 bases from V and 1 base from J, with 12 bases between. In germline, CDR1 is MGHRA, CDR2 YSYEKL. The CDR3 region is CASSLWLPGTDTQYF. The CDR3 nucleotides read TGCGCCAGCAGCCTGTGGCTACCTGGCACAGATACGCAGTATTTT.

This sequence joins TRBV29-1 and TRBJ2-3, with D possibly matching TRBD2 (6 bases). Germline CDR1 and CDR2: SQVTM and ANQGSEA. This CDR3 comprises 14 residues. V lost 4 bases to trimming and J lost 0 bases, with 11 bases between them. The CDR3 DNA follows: TGCAGCGTTGCGACCGGGACTAGCACAGATACGCAGTATTTT. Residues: CSVATGTSTDTQYF.

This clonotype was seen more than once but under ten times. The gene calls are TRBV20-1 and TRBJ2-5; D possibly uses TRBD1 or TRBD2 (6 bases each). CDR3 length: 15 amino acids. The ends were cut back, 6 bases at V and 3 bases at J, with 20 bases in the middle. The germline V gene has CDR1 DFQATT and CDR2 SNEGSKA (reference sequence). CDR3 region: CSATPVGGRKETQYF. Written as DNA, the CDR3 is TGCAGTGCCACCCCGGTGGGGGGCAGGAAAGAGACCCAGTACTTC.

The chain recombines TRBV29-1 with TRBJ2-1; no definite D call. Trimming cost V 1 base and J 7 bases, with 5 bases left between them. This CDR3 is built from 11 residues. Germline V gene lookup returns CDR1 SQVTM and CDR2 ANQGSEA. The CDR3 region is CSVEGRNEQFF. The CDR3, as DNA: TGCAGCGTTGAAGGAAGGAATGAGCAGTTCTTC.

The CDR3 here is CASSPGGRDDYTF. The DNA for the CDR3 is TGTGCCAGCAGCCCCGGGGGCAGGGATGACTACACCTTC. This rearrangement joins TRBV9 to TRBJ1-2, with D maybe TRBD1 (6 bases). V was shortened by 4 bases and J by 10 bases, with 17 bases between the two germline ends. Per germline, CDR1 SGDLS and CDR2 YYNGEE. There are 13 residues in the CDR3.

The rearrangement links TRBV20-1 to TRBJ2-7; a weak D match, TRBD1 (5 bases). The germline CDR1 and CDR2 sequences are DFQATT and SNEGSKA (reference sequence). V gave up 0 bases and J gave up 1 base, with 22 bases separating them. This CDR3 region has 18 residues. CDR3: CSARDPIGQGIFSYEQYF. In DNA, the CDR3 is TGCAGTGCTAGAGATCCAATAGGGCAGGGCATCTTTTCCTACGAGCAGTACTTC.

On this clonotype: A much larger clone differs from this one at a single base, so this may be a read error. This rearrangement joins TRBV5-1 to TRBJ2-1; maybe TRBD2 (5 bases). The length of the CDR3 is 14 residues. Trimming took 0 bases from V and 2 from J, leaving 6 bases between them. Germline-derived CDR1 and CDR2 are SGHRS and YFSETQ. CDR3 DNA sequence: TGCGCCAGCAGCTTGGACGGGACCTACAATGAGCAGTTCTTC. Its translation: CASSLDGTYNEQFF.

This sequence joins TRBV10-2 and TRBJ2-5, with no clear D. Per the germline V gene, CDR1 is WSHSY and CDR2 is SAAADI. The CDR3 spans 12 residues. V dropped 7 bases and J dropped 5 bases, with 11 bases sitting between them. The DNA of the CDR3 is TGCGCCAGCACTCCTACCGTCGAGACCCAGTACTTC. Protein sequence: CASTPTVETQYF.